The source of this T cell receptor (beta chain) is a study of human T cells and chemical hapten exposure. TCRdb recomputed calls from the RACE reads with MiXCR, one row per CDR3 protein. Among about 40,000 distinct CDR3 sequences listed, roughly a tenth were seen once. Time point of the sample: pre-sensitization, week 0. Treatment here: therapeutic diphenylcyclopropenone sensitization with weekly scalp DPC. The sample consisted of whole blood, taken in connection with sensitization to the hapten diphenylcyclopropenone (DPC). The origin of this receptor is a man aged 25 to 40 with alopecia areata. Some clones in this sample may be carry-over from other donors' samples.

The CDR3 bases are TGTGCCAGCAGCCCTAGCGGGACAGGGTCCTACGAGCAGTACTTC. Residues: CASSPSGTGSYEQYF. The chain uses TRBV11-3 and TRBJ2-7, with D perhaps TRBD1 or TRBD2 (9 bases each). Germline V gene lookup returns CDR1 SGHNT and CDR2 YENEEA. The V end lost 5 bases, the J end lost 1 base, and 15 bases lay between the germline ends. The CDR3 runs 15 residues.